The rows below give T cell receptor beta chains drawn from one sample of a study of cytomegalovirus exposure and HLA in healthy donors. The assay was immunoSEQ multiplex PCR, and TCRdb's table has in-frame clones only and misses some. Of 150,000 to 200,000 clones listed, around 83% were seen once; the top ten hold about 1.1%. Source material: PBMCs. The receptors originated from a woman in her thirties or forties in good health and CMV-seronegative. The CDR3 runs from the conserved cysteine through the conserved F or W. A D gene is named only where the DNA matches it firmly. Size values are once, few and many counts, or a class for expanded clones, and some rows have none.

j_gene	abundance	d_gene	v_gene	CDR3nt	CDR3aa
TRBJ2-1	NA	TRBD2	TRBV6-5	TGTGCCAGCAGTTTGGGCGGGAGTTACAATGAGCAGTTCTTC	CASSLGGSYNEQFF
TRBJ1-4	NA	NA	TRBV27	TGTGCCAGCAGTTTCGGGGGGGCTAATGAAAAACTGTTTTTT	CASSFGGANEKLFF
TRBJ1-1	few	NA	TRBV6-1	TGTGCCAGCAGGGTATCCACGGGGGAGAACACTGAAGCTTTCTTT	CASRVSTGENTEAFF
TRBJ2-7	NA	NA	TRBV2	TGTGCCAGCAGATCCTCGGACGGGACCTACGAGCAGTACTTC	CASRSSDGTYEQYF
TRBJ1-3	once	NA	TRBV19	TGTGCCAGTAGTATACGGAAGGGGTTCCGAGGAAACACCATATATTTT	CASSIRKGFRGNTIYF
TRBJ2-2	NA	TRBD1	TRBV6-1	TGTGCCAGCAGTTGGGACAGGGGTGACACCGGGGAGCTGTTTTTT	CASSWDRGDTGELFF
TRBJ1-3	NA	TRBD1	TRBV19	TGTGCCAGTAGACAGGACAGGAGCTCTGGAAACACCATATATTTT	CASRQDRSSGNTIYF
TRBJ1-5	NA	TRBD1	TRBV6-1	TGTGCCAGCAGTGCGACAGGGGATCAGCCCCAGCATTTT	CASSATGDQPQHF
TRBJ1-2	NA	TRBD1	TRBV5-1	TGCGCCAGCAGCTTGGGGGACAGGGAACCTCTCTATGGCTACACCTTC	CASSLGDREPLYGYTF
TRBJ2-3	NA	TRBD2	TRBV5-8	TGTGCCAGCAGCCGGGAGGTGAGAGATACGCAGTATTTT	CASSREVRDTQYF
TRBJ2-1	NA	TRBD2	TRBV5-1	TGCGCCAGCAGCGCCACTAGCGGGTGGTACAATGAGCAGTTCTTC	CASSATSGWYNEQFF
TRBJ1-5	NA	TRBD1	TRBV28	TGTGCCAGCAGTCCTGACAGGGGGGTTCAGCCCCAGCATTTT	CASSPDRGVQPQHF
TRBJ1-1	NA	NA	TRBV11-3	TGTGCCAGCAGCTTAATGGGGGCAGGGATCACTGAAGCTTTCTTT	CASSLMGAGITEAFF
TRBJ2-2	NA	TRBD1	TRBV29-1	TGCAGCGTTTCGACAGGGGATGGCGGGGAGCTGTTTTTT	CSVSTGDGGELFF
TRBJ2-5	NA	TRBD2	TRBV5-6	TGTGCCAGCAGCATTCGACACAGGCCCGGGGGGGAGACCCAGTACTTC	CASSIRHRPGGETQYF
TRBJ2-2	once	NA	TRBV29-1	TGCAGCGTTGAATGGGGGGACACCGGGGAGCTGTTTTTT	CSVEWGDTGELFF
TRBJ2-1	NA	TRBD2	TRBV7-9	TGTGCCAGCAGCTCATTTAGCGGGAGGGCTTCCTACAATGAGCAGTTCTTC	CASSSFSGRASYNEQFF
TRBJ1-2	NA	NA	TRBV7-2	TGTGCCAGCAGCCCGACAGAAAACTATGGCTACACCTTC	CASSPTENYGYTF
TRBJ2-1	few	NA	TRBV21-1	TGTGCCAGCATCGTGGACAACTACAATGAGCAGTTCTTC	CASIVDNYNEQFF
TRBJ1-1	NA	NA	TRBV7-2	TGTGCCAGCAGCCCGACGGGGAACACTGAAGCTTTCTTT	CASSPTGNTEAFF
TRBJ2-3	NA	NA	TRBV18	TGTGCCAGCTCACCGCGCGATACGCAGTATTTT	CASSPRDTQYF
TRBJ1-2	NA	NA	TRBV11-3	TGTGCCAGCAGCCTACGGGAAGACTCTGGTTTCCCATATGGCTACACCTTC	CASSLREDSGFPYGYTF
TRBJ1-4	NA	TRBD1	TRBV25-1	TGTGCCAGCAGTGAATACGGACAGGGGATGGGAGAAAAACTGTTTTTT	CASSEYGQGMGEKLFF
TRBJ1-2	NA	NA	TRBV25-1	TGTGCCAGCAGTGCCGCAGGGACACTGGGTGAACATGGCTACACCTTC	CASSAAGTLGEHGYTF
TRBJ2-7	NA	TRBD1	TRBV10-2	TGCGCCAGCAGTGAGATGGACAGGGGGTTCTACGAGCAGTACTTC	CASSEMDRGFYEQYF
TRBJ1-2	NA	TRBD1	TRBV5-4	TGTGCCAGCAGCTCCACGAGGGCAGGGGGCTTGGGTGGCTACACCTTC	CASSSTRAGGLGGYTF
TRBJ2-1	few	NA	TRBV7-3	TGTGCCAGCAGCCCCCGCCCTAGTGGTGAGCAGTTCTTC	CASSPRPSGEQFF
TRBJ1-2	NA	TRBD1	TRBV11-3	TGTGCCAGCAGCTCCATGGACAGGTCCCCCAGGGGGGACTATGGCTACACCTTC	CASSSMDRSPRGDYGYTF
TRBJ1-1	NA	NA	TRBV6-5	TGTGCCAGCAGCGGAGGGTCTAACAGTGAAGCTTTCTTT	CASSGGSNSEAFF
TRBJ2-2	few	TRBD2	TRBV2	TGTGCCAGCACCGAACCTAGCGGGAGGGCCTACGGGGAGCTGTTTTTT	CASTEPSGRAYGELFF
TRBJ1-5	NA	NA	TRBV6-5	TGTGCCAGCAGATCGGGTAATCAGCCCCAGCATTTT	CASRSGNQPQHF
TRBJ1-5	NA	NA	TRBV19	TGTGCCAGTAGTATGTATAGGGGAGGCCAGCCCCAGCATTTT	CASSMYRGGQPQHF
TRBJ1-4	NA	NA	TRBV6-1	TGTGCCAGCAGCGGGGGTGGGGGATTTAATGAAAAACTGTTTTTT	CASSGGGGFNEKLFF
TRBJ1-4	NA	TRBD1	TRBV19	TGTGCCAGTAGCATTTTTCCCGACAGGGTTCTTGAAAAACTGTTTTTT	CASSIFPDRVLEKLFF
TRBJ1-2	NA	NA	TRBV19	TGTGCCAGTAGTTTGGACACGGCTAACTATGGCTACACCTTC	CASSLDTANYGYTF
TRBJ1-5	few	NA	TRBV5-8	TGTGCCAGCAGTCCGACAAGGTCCTTTCATCAGCCCCAGCATTTT	CASSPTRSFHQPQHF
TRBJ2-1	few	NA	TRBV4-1	TGCGCCAGCAGCCCATGGGGCCGGCGAAATGAGCAGTTCTTC	CASSPWGRRNEQFF
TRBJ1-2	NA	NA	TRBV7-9	TGTGCCAGCAGCTCGGTCACTAACTATGGCTACACCTTC	CASSSVTNYGYTF
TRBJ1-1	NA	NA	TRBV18	TGTGCCAGCTCATCGGTCCTCACGGGGGGAGCTTTCTTT	CASSSVLTGGAFF
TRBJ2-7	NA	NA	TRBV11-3	TGTGCCAGCAGTCATAGCTCCTACGAGCAGTACTTC	CASSHSSYEQYF
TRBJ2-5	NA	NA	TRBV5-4	TGTGCCAGCAGCTTGGTAAGGGGTGTGGAGACCCAGTACTTC	CASSLVRGVETQYF
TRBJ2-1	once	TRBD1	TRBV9	TGTGCCAGCAGCGTAGATCCCCAGGGGGCGGACGAGCAGTTCTTC	CASSVDPQGADEQFF
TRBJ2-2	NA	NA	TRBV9	TGTGCCAGCAGCGTAGTGGCGGGAAACACCGGGGAGCTGTTTTTT	CASSVVAGNTGELFF
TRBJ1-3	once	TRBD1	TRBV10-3	TGTGCCATCACCCACCGTTCAGGGGGAACTGGAAACACCATATATTTT	CAITHRSGGTGNTIYF
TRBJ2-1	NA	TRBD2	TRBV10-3	TGTGCCGCCGGAACTAGCGTAGGTGTGGGGGATGAGCAGTTCTTC	CAAGTSVGVGDEQFF
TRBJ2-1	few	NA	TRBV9	TGTGCCAGCAGCCCAGGGGGGAATGAGCAGTTCTTC	CASSPGGNEQFF
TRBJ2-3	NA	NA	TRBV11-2	TGTGCCAGCAGCTTAGATGGAGGGGCAGATACGCAGTATTTT	CASSLDGGADTQYF
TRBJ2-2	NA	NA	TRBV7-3	TGTGCCAGCAGCTTATTTCCATCAACCGGGGAGCTGTTTTTT	CASSLFPSTGELFF
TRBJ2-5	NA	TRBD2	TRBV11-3	TGTGCCAGCAGCTTTGGCGGGGGTATAGAGGGGGAGACCCAGTACTTC	CASSFGGGIEGETQYF
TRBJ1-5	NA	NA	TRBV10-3	TGTGCCATCAGTGGCGGCAGAGATAGCAATCAGCCCCAGCATTTT	CAISGGRDSNQPQHF
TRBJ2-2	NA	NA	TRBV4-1	TGCGCCAGCAGCCAAGGTCTCTCGGGGAGGTCCGGGGAGCTGTTTTTT	CASSQGLSGRSGELFF
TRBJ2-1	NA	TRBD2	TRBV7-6	TGTGCCAGCAGCCCCGTGATAGCGGGAGTCTATGAGCAGTTCTTC	CASSPVIAGVYEQFF
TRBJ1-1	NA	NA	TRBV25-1	TGTGCCAGCATGCGAACAGGGACGTTGAACACTGAAGCTTTCTTT	CASMRTGTLNTEAFF
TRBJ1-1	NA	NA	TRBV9	TGTGCCAGCGTGGGGGGAGGGGGGGGGAACACTGAAGCTTTCTTT	CASVGGGGGNTEAFF
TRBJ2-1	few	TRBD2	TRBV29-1	TGCAGCGTTCTAGGAACTAGCGGGAGGGAAGAGCAGTTCTTC	CSVLGTSGREEQFF